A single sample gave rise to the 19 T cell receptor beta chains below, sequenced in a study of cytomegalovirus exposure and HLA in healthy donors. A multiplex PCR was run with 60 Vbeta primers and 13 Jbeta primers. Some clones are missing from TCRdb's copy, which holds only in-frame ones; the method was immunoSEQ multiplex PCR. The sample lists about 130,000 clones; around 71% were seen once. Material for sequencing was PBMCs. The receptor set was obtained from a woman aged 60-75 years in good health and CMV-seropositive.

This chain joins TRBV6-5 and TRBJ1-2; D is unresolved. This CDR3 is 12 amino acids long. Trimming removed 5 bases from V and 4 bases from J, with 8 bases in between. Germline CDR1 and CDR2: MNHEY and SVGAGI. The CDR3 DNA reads TGTGCCAGCAGTGTCACATCCTATGGCTACACCTTC. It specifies CASSVTSYGYTF.

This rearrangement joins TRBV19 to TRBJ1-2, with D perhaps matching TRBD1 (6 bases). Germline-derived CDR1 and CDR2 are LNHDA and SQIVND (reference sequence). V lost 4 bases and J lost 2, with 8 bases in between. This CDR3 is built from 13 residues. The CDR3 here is CASSRDTNYGYTF. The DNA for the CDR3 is TGTGCCAGTAGTAGGGACACAAACTATGGCTACACCTTC.

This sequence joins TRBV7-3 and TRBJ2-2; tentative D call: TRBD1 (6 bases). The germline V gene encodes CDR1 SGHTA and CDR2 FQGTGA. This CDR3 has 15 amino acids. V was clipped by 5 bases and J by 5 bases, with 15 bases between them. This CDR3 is CASSPPGHRTGELFF. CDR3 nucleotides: TGTGCCAGCAGCCCTCCGGGACATCGGACCGGGGAGCTGTTTTTT.

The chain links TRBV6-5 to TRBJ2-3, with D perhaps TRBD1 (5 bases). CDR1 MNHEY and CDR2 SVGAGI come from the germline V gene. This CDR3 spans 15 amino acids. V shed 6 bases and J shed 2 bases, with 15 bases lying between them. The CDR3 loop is CASRIGASPTDTQYF. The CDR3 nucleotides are TGTGCCAGCAGAATAGGGGCTAGTCCCACAGATACGCAGTATTTT.

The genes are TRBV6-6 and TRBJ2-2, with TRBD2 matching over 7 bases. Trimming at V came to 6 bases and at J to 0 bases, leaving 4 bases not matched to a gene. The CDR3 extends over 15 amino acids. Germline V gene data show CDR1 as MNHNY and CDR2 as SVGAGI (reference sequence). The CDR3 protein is CASRQRGPNTGELFF. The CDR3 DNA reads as TGTGCCAGCAGACAGCGGGGCCCGAACACCGGGGAGCTGTTTTTT.

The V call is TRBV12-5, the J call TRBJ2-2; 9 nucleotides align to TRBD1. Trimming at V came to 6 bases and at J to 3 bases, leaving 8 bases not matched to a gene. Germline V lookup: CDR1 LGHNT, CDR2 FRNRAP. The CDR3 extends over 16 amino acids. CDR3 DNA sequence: TGTGCTAGTGGCCCTACACAGGGGGCAGACACCGGGGAGCTGTTTTTT. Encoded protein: CASGPTQGADTGELFF.

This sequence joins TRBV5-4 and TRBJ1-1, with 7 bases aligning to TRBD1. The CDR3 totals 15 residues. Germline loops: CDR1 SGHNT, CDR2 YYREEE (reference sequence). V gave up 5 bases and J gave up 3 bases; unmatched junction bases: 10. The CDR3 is CASSSRGGLHTEAFF. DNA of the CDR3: TGTGCCAGCAGTTCCCGAGGGGGCCTACACACTGAAGCTTTCTTT.

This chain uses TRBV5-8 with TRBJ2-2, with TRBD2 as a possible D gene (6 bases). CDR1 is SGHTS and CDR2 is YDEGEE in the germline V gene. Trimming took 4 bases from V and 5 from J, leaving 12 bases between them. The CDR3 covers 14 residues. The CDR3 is CASSEDRETGELFF. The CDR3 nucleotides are TGTGCCAGCAGCGAGGACCGGGAGACCGGGGAGCTGTTTTTT.

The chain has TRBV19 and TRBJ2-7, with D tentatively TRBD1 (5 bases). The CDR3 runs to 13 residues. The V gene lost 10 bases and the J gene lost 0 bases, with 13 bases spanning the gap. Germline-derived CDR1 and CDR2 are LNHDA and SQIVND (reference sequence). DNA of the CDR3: TGTGCCACCGGAGACAGTTACTCCTACGAGCAGTACTTC. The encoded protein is CATGDSYSYEQYF.

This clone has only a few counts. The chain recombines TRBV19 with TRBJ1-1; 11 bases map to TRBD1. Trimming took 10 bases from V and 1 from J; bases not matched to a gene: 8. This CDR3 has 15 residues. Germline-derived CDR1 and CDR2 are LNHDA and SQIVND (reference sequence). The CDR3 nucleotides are TGTGCCACCCGGGACAGGGGGTCGGGGAACACTGAAGCTTTCTTT. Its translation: CATRDRGSGNTEAFF.

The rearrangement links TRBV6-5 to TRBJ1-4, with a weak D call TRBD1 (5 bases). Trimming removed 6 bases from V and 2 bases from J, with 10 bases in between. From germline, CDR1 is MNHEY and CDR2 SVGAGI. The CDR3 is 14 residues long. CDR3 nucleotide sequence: TGTGCCAGCAGGGGGGGAGCGACTAATGAAAAACTGTTTTTT. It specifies CASRGGATNEKLFF.

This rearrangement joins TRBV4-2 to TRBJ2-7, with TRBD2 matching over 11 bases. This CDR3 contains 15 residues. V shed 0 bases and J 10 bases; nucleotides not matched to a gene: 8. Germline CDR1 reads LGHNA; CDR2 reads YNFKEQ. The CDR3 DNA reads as TGTGCCAGCAGCCAAGATATAGCGGGGGGGCAAAGACAGTACTTC. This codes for CASSQDIAGGQRQYF.

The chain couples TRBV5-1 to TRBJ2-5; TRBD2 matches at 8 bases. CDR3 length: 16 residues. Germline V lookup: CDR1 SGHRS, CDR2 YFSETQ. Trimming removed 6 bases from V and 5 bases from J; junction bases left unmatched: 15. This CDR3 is CASTGGSGAPGETQYF. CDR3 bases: TGCGCCAGCACCGGCGGTAGCGGGGCCCCGGGGGAGACCCAGTACTTC.

As DNA, the CDR3 is TGTGCCAGCAGCCCTACACAGGGCCTGGGAGATACGCAGTATTTT. Its protein is CASSPTQGLGDTQYF. This chain connects TRBV7-3 to TRBJ2-3; a weak D match, TRBD1 (6 bases). Trimming shortened V by 5 bases and J by 5 bases, and 17 bases separated the two germline ends. CDR1 is SGHTA, CDR2 FQGTGA, per germline. The CDR3 is 15 amino acids.

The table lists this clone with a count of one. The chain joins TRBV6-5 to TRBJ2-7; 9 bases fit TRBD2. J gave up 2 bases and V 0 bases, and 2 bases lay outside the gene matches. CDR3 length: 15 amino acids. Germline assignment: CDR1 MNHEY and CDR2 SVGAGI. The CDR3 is CASSYSPSGAYEQYF. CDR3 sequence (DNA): TGTGCCAGCAGTTACTCGCCTAGCGGGGCCTACGAGCAGTACTTC.

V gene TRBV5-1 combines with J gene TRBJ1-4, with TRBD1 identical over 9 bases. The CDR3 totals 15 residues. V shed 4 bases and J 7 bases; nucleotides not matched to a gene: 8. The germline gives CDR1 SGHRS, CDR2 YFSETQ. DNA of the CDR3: TGCGCCAGCAGCGCCGGGACAGGGTGGGCTGAAAAACTGTTTTTT. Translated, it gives CASSAGTGWAEKLFF. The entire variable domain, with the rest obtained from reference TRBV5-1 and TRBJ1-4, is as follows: KAGVTQTPRYLIKTRGQQVTLSCSPISGHRSVSWYQQTPGQGLQFLFEYFSETQRNKGNFPGRFSGRQFSNSRSEMNVSTLELGDSALYLCASSAGTGWAEKLFFGSGTQLSVL.

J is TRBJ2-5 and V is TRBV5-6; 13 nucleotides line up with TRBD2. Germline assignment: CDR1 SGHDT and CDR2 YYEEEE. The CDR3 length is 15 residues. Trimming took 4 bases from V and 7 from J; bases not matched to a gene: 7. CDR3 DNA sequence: TGTGCCAGCAGCGTGGGGACTAGCGGGGCAGGGACCCAGTACTTC. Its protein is CASSVGTSGAGTQYF.

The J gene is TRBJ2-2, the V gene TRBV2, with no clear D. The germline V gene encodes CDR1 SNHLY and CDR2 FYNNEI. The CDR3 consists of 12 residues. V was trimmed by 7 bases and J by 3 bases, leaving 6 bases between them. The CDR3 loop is CASTADTGELFF. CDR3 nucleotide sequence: TGTGCCAGCACGGCGGACACCGGGGAGCTGTTTTTT.

The CDR3 protein is CASSRNRQGVDQPQHF. For the CDR3, the DNA is TGCGCCAGCAGCAGGAACAGACAGGGGGTGGATCAGCCCCAGCATTTT. V gene TRBV5-1 combines with J gene TRBJ1-5, with 9 bases identical to TRBD1. Germline V CDR1 and CDR2: SGHRS, YFSETQ. V lost 4 bases and J lost 5; bases outside the gene matches: 10. This CDR3 contains 16 residues.